One sample yielded the 3 T cell receptor beta chains listed below, sequenced in a study of cytomegalovirus exposure and HLA in healthy donors. 60 Vbeta and 13 Jbeta primers were used in PCR. TCRdb keeps only in-frame clones here, not all; method: immunoSEQ multiplex PCR. This table holds 100,000 to 150,000 clones. The source material was PBMCs. All receptors derive from a woman in her forties in good health and CMV-seronegative.

The V gene is TRBV6-5, the J gene TRBJ1-2; unclear D gene. CDR3 size: 11 residues. Trimming took 7 bases from V and 3 from J, leaving 6 bases between them. In germline, CDR1 is MNHEY, CDR2 SVGAGI. CDR3 sequence (DNA): TGTGCCAGCAACGGGGACTATGGCTACACCTTC. It codes for CASNGDYGYTF.

The chain joins TRBV5-4 to TRBJ2-2, with TRBD2 as a possible D gene (6 bases). Germline values: CDR1 SGHNT, CDR2 YYREEE (reference sequence). This CDR3 has 12 residues. The V and J ends lost 5 bases and 6 bases respectively, with 8 bases between them. The CDR3: CASREGAGELFF. CDR3 sequence (DNA): TGTGCCAGCAGGGAGGGAGCCGGGGAGCTGTTTTTT.

The chain couples TRBV6-1 to TRBJ1-2; 10 bases are shared with TRBD1. J was trimmed by 6 bases and V by 6 bases; bases with no gene match: 10. The germline CDR1 and CDR2 sequences are MNHNS and SASEGT. The CDR3 covers 15 residues. The CDR3 DNA is TGTGCCAGCAGCGGATGGAGGACAGGGGGACATGGCTACACCTTC. Translating it yields CASSGWRTGGHGYTF.